Listed below are T cell receptor beta chains from one sample, sequenced in a study of T cell repertoires in cytomegalovirus infection. The antigens of these receptors remain unknown. One entry per CDR3 protein, called by TCRdb with MiXCR from the reads. The data hold about 900,000 distinct CDR3 sequences, with approximately 31% observed a single time. The sample here was cultured CD8+ T cells from PBMCs, taken from culture after CMV antigen stimulation. The receptors derive from a human donor in good health (CMV status not recorded). Some clones in this sample may be carry-over from other donors' samples. Each CDR3 is given with its conserved first and last residue. A D gene is named only where the DNA matches it firmly. Size is stated for part of the rows, as once, few or many counts, or as a class when the clone is expanded.

clone_size d_call j_call v_call cdr3_aa cdr3_nt
few NA TRBJ2-7 TRBV7-9 CASSSPGHPSYEQYF TGTGCCAGCAGCTCGCCGGGACACCCCTCCTACGAGCAGTACTTC
NA NA TRBJ1-2 TRBV10-3 CAIKNSDGYTF TGTGCCATCAAAAACAGTGATGGCTACACCTTC
NA NA TRBJ1-4 TRBV13 CASSWSPGAEKLFF TGTGCCAGCAGCTGGTCGCCGGGGGCTGAAAAACTGTTTTTT
many TRBD1 TRBJ2-1 TRBV7-9 CASSLDALNWDDRGLDNEQFF TGTGCCAGCAGCTTAGACGCATTGAATTGGGATGACAGGGGGTTGGACAATGAGCAGTTCTTC
NA NA TRBJ2-7 TRBV2 CASTKDQGSYEQYF TGTGCCAGCACCAAGGATCAGGGAAGCTACGAGCAGTACTTC
few NA TRBJ1-6 TRBV6-6 CASSYGGLWPLHF TGTGCCAGCAGTTATGGGGGGCTTTGGCCCCTCCACTTT
once NA TRBJ1-1 TRBV27 CASSPKRAGEAFF TGTGCCAGCAGCCCCAAACGGGCTGGAGAAGCTTTCTTT
NA NA TRBJ1-4 TRBV6-8 CASSYSFDGLRAAEKLFF TGTGCCAGCAGTTACTCGTTTGATGGGTTGAGGGCAGCCGAAAAACTGTTTTTT
NA NA TRBJ1-5 TRBV12-3/TRBV12-4 CASSPGLFPQHF TGTGCCAGCAGTCCTGGTCTCTTTCCCCAGCATTTT
few TRBD1 TRBJ1-1 TRBV4-3 CASSQFTGGEAFF TGCGCCAGCAGCCAATTTACAGGGGGTGAAGCTTTCTTT
NA NA TRBJ2-5 TRBV7-6 CASSLEVGMGTQYF TGTGCCAGCAGCTTAGAGGTGGGAATGGGGACCCAGTACTTC
NA NA TRBJ1-1 TRBV6-5 CASSYRHRVMTEAFF TGTGCCAGCAGTTACAGACACAGGGTGATGACTGAAGCTTTCTTT
NA NA TRBJ1-1 TRBV29-1 CSAEEGRYRNTEAFF TGCAGCGCCGAGGAGGGCAGATACCGGAACACTGAAGCTTTCTTT
NA NA TRBJ1-2 TRBV20-1 CSARDRTATINFYGYTF TGCAGTGCTAGAGATAGGACAGCCACAATAAACTTCTATGGCTACACCTTC
NA TRBD2 TRBJ2-4 TRBV10-3 CAISDPGSGDLQDIQYF TGTGCCATCAGTGACCCCGGCAGCGGGGATCTTCAGGACATTCAGTACTTC
NA NA TRBJ1-3 TRBV6-1 CASTAIGNTIYF TGTGCCAGCACTGCAATCGGAAACACCATATATTTT
NA TRBD1 TRBJ1-5 TRBV10-3 CAISEWGTGVQPQHF TGTGCCATCAGTGAGTGGGGGACAGGGGTTCAGCCCCAGCATTTT
few TRBD2 TRBJ2-5 TRBV2 CASSRAGEAQETQYF TGTGCCAGCAGCCGGGCGGGGGAAGCGCAAGAGACCCAGTACTTC
NA TRBD1 TRBJ1-1 TRBV7-9 CASNVIEQGWFGNTEAFF TGTGCCAGCAACGTAATCGAACAGGGGTGGTTTGGAAACACTGAAGCTTTCTTT
NA NA TRBJ1-4 TRBV20-1 CSATPPTRTVATNEKLFF TGCAGTGCTACCCCCCCTACAAGAACAGTTGCAACTAATGAAAAACTGTTTTTT
NA NA TRBJ2-2 TRBV4-3 CASSPTEFQTGELFF TGCGCCAGCAGCCCGACCGAGTTCCAGACCGGGGAGCTGTTTTTT
few TRBD2 TRBJ2-1 TRBV7-6 CASSTRTSGGRAEQFF TGTGCCAGCAGCACGCGGACTAGCGGGGGCCGGGCTGAGCAGTTCTTC
NA NA TRBJ2-4 TRBV28 CASTETRALAKNIQYF TGTGCCAGCACCGAAACCCGGGCCCTAGCCAAAAACATTCAGTACTTC
NA NA TRBJ1-1 TRBV7-9 CASSPGMGRLNTEAFF TGTGCCAGCAGCCCCGGCATGGGGCGCCTTAACACTGAAGCTTTCTTT
NA NA TRBJ1-5 TRBV27 CASSFLGGNQPQHF TGTGCCAGCAGCTTTCTGGGAGGCAATCAGCCCCAGCATTTT
few NA TRBJ2-1 TRBV4-1 CASSQEGNEQFF TGCGCCAGCAGCCAAGAGGGGAATGAGCAGTTCTTC
NA TRBD1 TRBJ1-2 TRBV2 CASSPGTGQANYGYTF TGTGCCAGCTCCCCCGGGACAGGGCAAGCTAACTATGGCTACACCTTC
NA TRBD1 TRBJ1-1 TRBV6-2/TRBV6-3 CASSYLRTGDTEAFF TGTGCCAGCAGTTACCTGAGGACAGGGGACACTGAAGCTTTCTTT
NA TRBD1 TRBJ2-1 TRBV29-1 CSVVPGGIEQFF TGCAGCGTTGTGCCAGGGGGAATAGAGCAGTTCTTC
few NA TRBJ2-1 TRBV27 CASSPPRGRGNEQFF TGTGCCAGCAGTCCGCCGCGAGGGCGCGGCAATGAGCAGTTCTTC
NA NA TRBJ2-3 TRBV25-1 CASSESHRDSDTQYF TGTGCCAGCAGTGAGTCCCACAGGGATTCGGATACGCAGTATTTT
few NA TRBJ1-1 TRBV7-9 CASSPTDTEAFF TGTGCCAGCAGCCCGACAGACACTGAAGCTTTCTTT
many NA TRBJ1-2 TRBV7-9 CASSTGGGRYGYTF TGTGCCAGCAGCACCGGAGGGGGTCGGTATGGCTACACCTTC
NA TRBD1 TRBJ2-3 TRBV12-3/TRBV12-4 CANIKTGDSTDTQYF TGTGCCAACATAAAAACAGGGGACAGCACAGATACGCAGTATTTT
NA NA TRBJ1-3 TRBV3-1 CASTESGSGNTIYF TGTGCCAGCACCGAGTCGGGGAGTGGAAACACCATATATTTT
NA TRBD1 TRBJ2-2 TRBV6-5 CASSICRGLNTGELFF TGTGCCAGCAGCATTTGCAGGGGGCTGAACACCGGGGAGCTGTTTTTT
NA TRBD1 TRBJ2-1 TRBV20-1 CSAIADRGLSEQFF TGCAGTGCCATCGCGGACAGGGGGCTTAGTGAGCAGTTCTTC
few NA TRBJ2-1 TRBV2 CASSQTRGEQFF TGTGCCAGCAGTCAAACGCGGGGTGAGCAGTTCTTC
NA TRBD2 TRBJ2-1 TRBV10-1 CASSDGGLEFGEQFF TGCGCCAGCAGTGACGGGGGACTAGAGTTCGGTGAGCAGTTCTTC
few NA TRBJ1-1 TRBV5-4 CASSLLDKNTEAFF TGTGCCAGCAGCTTGTTGGACAAGAACACTGAAGCTTTCTTT
NA NA TRBJ2-1 TRBV7-6 CASSLVEAWGIYNEQFF TGTGCCAGCAGCTTAGTAGAAGCTTGGGGGATCTACAATGAGCAGTTCTTC
NA TRBD2 TRBJ2-3 TRBV10-3 CAISESKGLVRDTQYF TGTGCCATCAGTGAGTCGAAGGGACTAGTAAGGGATACGCAGTATTTT
once TRBD2 TRBJ2-2 TRBV6-6 CASSSYPVTSGEVPGELFF TGTGCCAGCAGTTCATACCCCGTGACTAGCGGGGAGGTACCCGGGGAGCTGTTTTTT
NA TRBD2 TRBJ2-5 TRBV7-7 CASSPGLAGGRGETQYF TGTGCTAGCAGCCCGGGACTAGCGGGGGGGCGAGGAGAGACCCAGTACTTC